These T cell receptor beta chains were read from a single sample in a study of blood T cell repertoires in COVID-19. The repertoire was sequenced with immunoSEQ multiplex PCR; TCRdb's copy has only in-frame clones and lacks some. The sample holds under 300,000 clones, roughly 86% seen once. Sequencing input: PBMCs or T cells enriched from blood (not recorded which). These receptors all stem from a woman aged 55-69 years who had recovered from COVID-19. Both conserved end residues are part of each CDR3. D genes are given only for firm matches. Size is omitted from some rows. Given values are once, few, many or a class for expanded clones.

d_call clone_size j_call v_call cdr3_nt cdr3_aa
. . TRBJ1-1 TRBV9 TGTGCCAGCAGCCCTAGCGGGGAAAGGGGCACTGAAGCTTTCTTT CASSPSGERGTEAFF
. few TRBJ1-4 TRBV7-9 TGTGCCAGCACCCGGGGAGCGGCTAATGAAAAACTGTTTTTT CASTRGAANEKLFF
. . TRBJ1-5 TRBV7-9 TGTGCCAGCAGCTTAGGGTACGACAGTACTATTAGCAATCAGCCCCAGCATTTT CASSLGYDSTISNQPQHF
TRBD2 . TRBJ2-1 TRBV28 TGTGCCAGCAGCCCCGGGACTAGCGGGACACGTGAGCAGTTCTTC CASSPGTSGTREQFF
. . TRBJ1-2 TRBV2 TGTGCCAGCAGTGAAACGGCAGGGCGCGGCTACACCTTC CASSETAGRGYTF
TRBD1 . TRBJ2-6 TRBV9 TGTGCCAGCAGCGTAGCTGGGACAGGGTTATCTGGGGCCAACGTCCTGACTTTC CASSVAGTGLSGANVLTF
. . TRBJ2-2 TRBV4-2 TGTGCCAGCAGCCCGGGGTTGTCTACCGACACCGGGGAGCTGTTTTTT CASSPGLSTDTGELFF
TRBD1 . TRBJ2-1 TRBV9 TGTGCCAGCAGCCTTCAGCCCAGGGGGCGTTCCTACAATGAGCAGTTCTTC CASSLQPRGRSYNEQFF
TRBD2 . TRBJ2-3 TRBV3-1/TRBV3-2 TGTGCCAGCAGCCAAGTGCCCTCCACTAGCGGGAGAAGAGATACGCAGTATTTT CASSQVPSTSGRRDTQYF
. . TRBJ2-3 TRBV19 TGTGCCAGTAGTATAGGAGCAGGGAGGAGCGGAGATACGCAGTATTTT CASSIGAGRSGDTQYF
. . TRBJ2-3 TRBV19 TGTGCCAGTAGTATGGATCTAGTCACAGATACGCAGTATTTT CASSMDLVTDTQYF
. . TRBJ2-7 TRBV11-3 TGTGCCAGCAGCTTATCTGGGCAGACCTACGAGCAGTACTTC CASSLSGQTYEQYF
TRBD2 . TRBJ2-7 TRBV4-2 TGTGCCAGCAGCCAACGACTAGCGGGATCCTACGAGCAGTACTTC CASSQRLAGSYEQYF
. . TRBJ2-1 TRBV14 TGTGCCAGCAGCCCGCCCAACAGGGGACTAGGGCAGTTCTTC CASSPPNRGLGQFF
TRBD2 . TRBJ2-3 TRBV7-8 TGTGCCAGCAGCTTAGGAAGCGGGGCGGGGAGCACAGATACGCAGTATTTT CASSLGSGAGSTDTQYF
TRBD2 . TRBJ2-1 TRBV19 TGTGCCAGCTTAGCGGGTGCCAACCGGGGCAATGAGCAGTTCTTC CASLAGANRGNEQFF
. . TRBJ2-1 TRBV28 TGTGCCAGCACCCCCTCCCACTCAATTCCCAATGAGCAGTTCTTC CASTPSHSIPNEQFF
. . TRBJ1-1 TRBV7-2 TGTGCCAGCAGCTTAGGGCAGGGCTGGGACACTGAAGCTTTCTTT CASSLGQGWDTEAFF
TRBD1 . TRBJ1-1 TRBV5-1 TGCGCCAGCAGCCTCACAGGGGAAGAAGCTTTCTTT CASSLTGEEAFF
. once TRBJ1-4 TRBV7-6 TGTGCCAGCAGCTCCTACAGGGCAACTAATGAAAAACTGTTTTTT CASSSYRATNEKLFF
. . TRBJ1-1 TRBV3-1/TRBV3-2 TGTGCCAGCAGCCAGCTTTCTAGGGCTTTCTTT CASSQLSRAFF
. . TRBJ1-1 TRBV19 TGTGCCAGTAGTATAGAAGCAGGTACTGAAGCTTTCTTT CASSIEAGTEAFF
. . TRBJ2-7 TRBV7-2 TGTGCCAGCAGCTTAGAGTCGCGTAGCTCCTACGAGCAGTACTTC CASSLESRSSYEQYF
TRBD1 . TRBJ1-2 TRBV4-2 TGTGCCAGCAGCCAAACGGGACAGGGGAACTATGGCTACACCTTC CASSQTGQGNYGYTF
TRBD1 . TRBJ2-1 TRBV7-3 TGTGCCAGCAGCTCTGAGGGACAGGGCTGGAATGAGCAGTTCTTC CASSSEGQGWNEQFF
TRBD2 . TRBJ2-1 TRBV5-1 TGCGCCAGCAGCTCGGGACTAGCGGGGGTATACAATGAGCAGTTCTTC CASSSGLAGVYNEQFF
TRBD2 . TRBJ2-7 TRBV11-2 TGTGCCAGCAGCATGGGACTAGCGGGGAACTACGAGCAGTACTTC CASSMGLAGNYEQYF
TRBD1 . TRBJ1-1 TRBV11-2 TGTGCCAGCAGCTACCAGGGGGTTGAAGCTTTCTTT CASSYQGVEAFF
TRBD1 . TRBJ1-5 TRBV18 TGTGCCAGCTCTCCGGGACAGGTCTACAATCAGCCCCAGCATTTT CASSPGQVYNQPQHF
TRBD1 . TRBJ1-3 TRBV19 TGTGCCAGTAAGACCCAGGGGGCGAGAAACACCATATATTTT CASKTQGARNTIYF
. . TRBJ2-2 TRBV2 TGTGCCAGCAGCCGGGGGTCCACCGGGGAGCTGTTTTTT CASSRGSTGELFF
. . TRBJ2-1 TRBV11-2 TGTGCCAGCAGCTTAGTTTTTCCTAGCCCGCTGGATCCTTACAATGAGCAGTTCTTC CASSLVFPSPLDPYNEQFF
TRBD2 . TRBJ2-7 TRBV19 TGTGCCAGTAGTCCCCTCTGGCGGGAGGGCGGGTACGAGCAGTACTTC CASSPLWREGGYEQYF
TRBD1 . TRBJ2-2 TRBV5-1 TGCGCCAGCAGCAATGGAGGACAGGGACGAACCGGGGAGCTGTTTTTT CASSNGGQGRTGELFF
TRBD1 . TRBJ1-1 TRBV28 TGTGCCAGCAGGCGGGACAGGGAAGTTTTCGCTGAAGCTTTCTTT CASRRDREVFAEAFF
TRBD1 . TRBJ1-6 TRBV4-2 TGTGCCAGCAGCCAAATAGGGACAGACCATTCACCCCTCCACTTT CASSQIGTDHSPLHF
. . TRBJ1-1 TRBV5-1 TGCGCCAGCAGCGCACTTGCGGGGGGGTCCACTGAAGCTTTCTTT CASSALAGGSTEAFF
. . TRBJ2-3 TRBV29-1 TGCAGCGTTGAAAGGAGACTAGTCCAGCCAGATACGCAGTATTTT CSVERRLVQPDTQYF
. . TRBJ1-6 TRBV12-3/TRBV12-4 TGTGCCAGCAGTTTAACGTTGGCTTCACCCCTCCACTTT CASSLTLASPLHF
. few TRBJ2-7 TRBV2 TGTGCCAGCAGTATTCGGACTGGGAACTACGAGCAGTACTTC CASSIRTGNYEQYF
TRBD1 once TRBJ2-3 TRBV9 TGTGCCAGCAGCGTAGTCCCCGGACAGGTTGGAACGCAGTATTTT CASSVVPGQVGTQYF
. . TRBJ1-1 TRBV12-3/TRBV12-4 TGTGCCAGCAGTTTATTAGAATCACTAGGAGCTTTCTTT CASSLLESLGAFF
TRBD1 . TRBJ1-4 TRBV19 TGTGCCAGTAGGACAGGGGGAGGTGAAAAACTGTTTTTT CASRTGGGEKLFF
TRBD2 once TRBJ2-1 TRBV19 TGTGCCAGCAAACCGGGACTAGCTTACAATGAGCAGTTCTTC CASKPGLAYNEQFF
TRBD1 . TRBJ2-1 TRBV28 TGTGCCAGCAGGACAGGGACGGCTGAGCAGTTCTTC CASRTGTAEQFF
. . TRBJ1-4 TRBV5-1 TGCGCCAGCAGCTTTGACAAGTCCGCAACTAATGAAAAACTGTTTTTT CASSFDKSATNEKLFF
. . TRBJ2-1 TRBV4-1 TGCGCCAGCAGCCAAGATCTAGCCGAGCAGTTCTTC CASSQDLAEQFF
TRBD2 once TRBJ2-1 TRBV3-1/TRBV3-2 TGTGCCAGCAGCCATCTTAGACTAGCGGGGGGGCATGAGCAGTTCTTC CASSHLRLAGGHEQFF
TRBD1 . TRBJ1-5 TRBV6-5 TGTGCCAGCAGCAAAGACAGGGCGAGTGAGCCCCAGCATTTT CASSKDRASEPQHF
. . TRBJ2-1 TRBV7-3 TGTGCCAGCAGCGTGACAGGACGATCCTACAATGAGCAGTTCTTC CASSVTGRSYNEQFF
. . TRBJ2-5 TRBV5-8 TGTGCCAGCTCCCATTCCAGGGGAGTAGGGACCCAGTACTTC CASSHSRGVGTQYF
TRBD1 . TRBJ1-2 TRBV19 TGTGCCAGTAGCCGGGGACAGGGGCTTGCTAACTATGGCTACACCTTC CASSRGQGLANYGYTF
. . TRBJ1-1 TRBV28 TGTGCCAGCTGTATATGGCAGGGAATTGTAGGCACTGAAGCTTTCTTT CASCIWQGIVGTEAFF